The 30 T cell receptor beta chains below all came from one sample that was sequenced in a study of cytomegalovirus exposure and HLA in healthy donors. The PCR made use of 60 Vbeta and 13 Jbeta primers. Produced via immunoSEQ multiplex PCR; TCRdb's table is partial and in-frame only. The table lists some 140,000 clones, 55% to 80% of them singletons, with 1.3% in the top ten. The sample comprised PBMCs. The receptors here all came from a woman in her 40s in good health and CMV-seronegative.

This clone has just one count. This sequence joins TRBV10-3 and TRBJ2-1; 8 bases agree with TRBD1. CDR1 ENHRY and CDR2 SYGVKD come from the germline V gene. The J segment lost 8 bases and the V segment lost 6 bases, leaving 6 bases of the junction unmatched. CDR3 length: 13 amino acids. For the CDR3, the DNA is TGTGCCATCAGGACGACAGGGGATGATGAGCAGTTCTTC. Its translation: CAIRTTGDDEQFF.

This clone was observed a handful of times. The chain links TRBV19 to TRBJ1-5, with a possible D match to TRBD1 (6 bases). Germline V gene sequence: CDR1 LNHDA, CDR2 SQIVND (reference sequence). V was cut by 1 base and J by 6 bases, with 10 bases left in between. The CDR3 sequence is 14 residues long. CDR3 loop: CASSIGQASQPQHF. As DNA, the CDR3 is TGTGCCAGTAGTATAGGACAGGCCAGTCAGCCCCAGCATTTT.

This chain links TRBV25-1 with TRBJ2-1, with a weak D call TRBD2 (6 bases). V shed 7 bases and J shed 0 bases, with 10 bases lying between them. This CDR3 region has 14 residues. Looked up from germline, CDR1 is MGHDK and CDR2 is SYGVNS. The CDR3 nucleotides read TGTGCCAGCATGGACGGGAGCTCCTACAATGAGCAGTTCTTC. It codes for CASMDGSSYNEQFF.

This chain uses TRBV7-9 with TRBJ1-3; weak D call: TRBD1 (5 bases). Germline V gene sequence: CDR1 SEHNR, CDR2 FQNEAQ (reference sequence). CDR3 length equals 14 residues. Trimming shortened V by 5 bases and J by 4 bases, and 12 bases separated the two germline ends. CDR3 region: CASSRDSGGNTIYF. The DNA for the CDR3 is TGTGCCAGCAGCCGCGACAGTGGAGGAAACACCATATATTTT.

The genes are TRBV7-8 and TRBJ1-4; D ambiguous. V was cut by 2 bases and J by 0 bases, with 16 bases left in between. This CDR3 has 18 amino acids. Germline V lookup: CDR1 SGHVS, CDR2 FQNEAQ. The CDR3 DNA is TGTGCCAGCAGCTTATCGACCCTAGGCCCCACAACTAATGAAAAACTGTTTTTT. Translated, it gives CASSLSTLGPTTNEKLFF.

The J gene is TRBJ2-2, the V gene TRBV10-2; D gene uncertain. Germline assignment: CDR1 WSHSY and CDR2 SAAADI. Trimming took 8 bases from V and 4 from J, leaving 5 bases between them. The CDR3 has 11 amino acids. The CDR3 sequence: CASSVTGELFF. CDR3 sequence (DNA): TGCGCCAGCTCGGTCACCGGGGAGCTGTTTTTT.

J is TRBJ2-7 and V is TRBV7-8; TRBD2 agrees at 11 bases. Germline V gives CDR1 SGHVS, CDR2 FQNEAQ. The CDR3 has 15 residues. Trimming cost V 5 bases and J 7 bases; bases outside gene matches: 10. DNA of the CDR3: TGTGCCAGCAGCAGCGCTAGCGGGGGGAACCAAGAGCAGTACTTC. As protein: CASSSASGGNQEQYF.

This clone was seen just once. V is TRBV5-8 and J is TRBJ1-5; 7 positions match TRBD1. The trim removed 4 bases at V and 7 bases at J, leaving 8 bases unmatched. The CDR3 contains 14 residues. Germline CDR1 and CDR2: SGHTS and YDEGEE. CDR3 coding DNA: TGTGCCAGCAGCGCCAACAGGGGTTGGCAGCCCCAGCATTTT. Its translation is CASSANRGWQPQHF.

CDR3 sequence: CASSFEYGGGGGSTNEKLFF. In nucleotides, the CDR3 is TGTGCCAGCAGTTTTGAGTATGGAGGGGGCGGGGGGTCAACTAATGAAAAACTGTTTTTT. The rearrangement joins TRBV28 to TRBJ1-4; the match to TRBD1 covers 7 bases. The J segment lost 0 bases and the V segment lost 3 bases, leaving 16 bases of the junction unmatched. The CDR3 runs to 20 residues. Germline CDR1 is MDHEN and CDR2 is SYDVKM. Together with reference TRBV28 and TRBJ1-4, the CDR3 gives the full variable domain: DVKVTQSSRYLVKRTGEKVFLECVQDMDHENMFWYRQDPGLGLRLIYFSYDVKMKEKGDIPEGYSVSREKKERFSLILESASTNQTSMYLCASSFEYGGGGGSTNEKLFFGSGTQLSVL.

The V and J genes are TRBV7-2 and TRBJ1-1, with D possibly TRBD1 on 6 matching bases. This CDR3 has 13 residues. V was clipped by 3 bases and J by 6 bases, with 11 bases between them. From germline, CDR1 is SGHTA and CDR2 FQGNSA. CDR3 residues: CASSFLQGPEAFF. In nucleotides, the CDR3 is TGTGCCAGCAGCTTCCTACAGGGTCCTGAAGCTTTCTTT.

The rearrangement uses TRBV5-4 and TRBJ2-3; TRBD2 aligns across 11 bases. The CDR3 sequence is 16 residues long. Trimming cost V 5 bases and J 2 bases; bases outside gene matches: 7. Germline loops: CDR1 SGHNT, CDR2 YYREEE (reference sequence). The DNA for the CDR3 is TGTGCCAGCAGAGAGGGGACTAGCGGAGCCACAGATACGCAGTATTTT. This encodes CASREGTSGATDTQYF.

As to this clone: This same CDR3 is encoded by further DNA sequences in the sample. This chain links TRBV2 with TRBJ2-3, with a tentative D call TRBD1 (6 bases). CDR3 length equals 14 residues. The V end lost 10 bases, the J end lost 6 bases, and 20 bases lay between the germline ends. Per germline, CDR1 SNHLY and CDR2 FYNNEI. The CDR3 DNA follows: TGTGCCACCAAGTCAGGGGTGTCTAAGGATACGCAGTATTTT. Its translation is CATKSGVSKDTQYF.

This sequence joins TRBV19 and TRBJ1-1; weak D call: TRBD1 (6 bases). Germline loops: CDR1 LNHDA, CDR2 SQIVND (reference sequence). V lost 8 bases, J lost 1 base, and 29 bases lay in between. CDR3 length: 19 residues. The CDR3 sequence: CASVSLAGAPQGENTEAFF. CDR3 bases: TGTGCCAGTGTTTCGCTGGCAGGGGCCCCCCAAGGGGAGAACACTGAAGCTTTCTTT.

This clone was seen a handful of times. A junction boundary mismatches the germline segment, possibly from a read error. CDR3 sequence: CANSERLGGSYNEQFF. In DNA, the CDR3 is TGTGCCAACAGTGAAAGGCTCGGGGGTTCCTACAATGAGCAGTTCTTC. The chain uses TRBV6-1 and TRBJ2-1, with D tentatively TRBD2 (6 bases). Germline values: CDR1 MNHNS, CDR2 SASEGT. The CDR3 has 16 residues.

V is TRBV19 and J is TRBJ1-2; D ambiguous. Per germline, CDR1 LNHDA and CDR2 SQIVND (reference sequence). The V end lost 4 bases, the J end lost 5 bases, and 5 bases lay between the germline ends. The CDR3 has 11 residues. The CDR3 DNA follows: TGTGCCAGTAGTAACTTTTATGGCTACACCTTC. It yields the protein CASSNFYGYTF.

The V and J genes are TRBV29-1 and TRBJ1-1; the D gene is possibly TRBD1 (5 bases). The CDR3 is 11 amino acids. Trimming took off 3 bases at V and 7 bases at J, with 9 bases between the two ends. The V gene's germline CDR1 is SQVTM and CDR2 ANQGSEA. For the CDR3, the DNA is TGCAGCGTTGACCGCCAGGGTGAAGCTTTCTTT. Translating gives CSVDRQGEAFF. The full variable domain, in which reference TRBV29-1 and TRBJ1-1 provide the parts outside the CDR3, is SAVISQKPSRDICQRGTSLTIQCQVDSQVTMMFWYRQQPGQSLTLIATANQGSEATYESGFVIDKFPISRPNLTFSTLTVSNMSPEDSSIYLCSVDRQGEAFFGQGTRLTVV.

The gene calls are TRBV2 and TRBJ1-1; D call uncertain. The V end lost 4 bases, the J end lost 7 bases, and 7 bases lay between the germline ends. Germline loops: CDR1 SNHLY, CDR2 FYNNEI. This CDR3 is built from 11 residues. CDR3 sequence: CASSVYYEAFF. The CDR3 DNA is TGTGCCAGCAGTGTTTATTATGAAGCTTTCTTT.

V usage is TRBV27 and J usage is TRBJ2-5, with a possible D match to TRBD1 (5 bases). Matching the DNA end better, TRBJ2-7 makes the J call doubtful. The CDR3 sequence is 16 residues long. From germline, CDR1 is MNHEY and CDR2 SMNVEV (reference sequence). CDR3 amino acids: CASSLSGVGRAYEQYF. CDR3 bases: TGTGCCAGCAGTTTATCCGGCGTGGGCAGGGCATACGAGCAGTACTTC.

The chain couples TRBV4-2 to TRBJ2-1; 10 nucleotides match TRBD2. Germline V gene sequence: CDR1 LGHNA, CDR2 YNFKEQ. V lost 1 base and J lost 7; bases outside the gene matches: 7. The CDR3 runs to 16 residues. The DNA of the CDR3 is TGTGCCAGCAGCCAAGCCCTAGCGGGGGTAGTGAATGAGCAGTTCTTC. It specifies CASSQALAGVVNEQFF.

The chain has TRBV6-5 and TRBJ2-5; 9 nucleotides align to TRBD2. CDR1 is MNHEY and CDR2 is SVGAGI in the germline V gene. V trimming: 6 bases; J trimming: 4 bases; junction bases outside the gene matches: 9. The CDR3 has 15 residues. CDR3 sequence reads: CASRTGLAGGETQYF. As DNA, the CDR3 is TGTGCCAGCAGAACGGGACTAGCAGGAGGAGAGACCCAGTACTTC.

This chain links TRBV7-8 with TRBJ2-7; D might be TRBD1 (6 bases). This CDR3 spans 15 amino acids. Per germline, CDR1 SGHVS and CDR2 FQNEAQ. Trimming removed 1 base at V and 2 bases at J, with 12 bases between. CDR3 residues: CASSLVGGHTYEQYF. CDR3 DNA sequence: TGTGCCAGCAGCTTAGTAGGGGGACACACCTACGAGCAGTACTTC.

The chain employs TRBV5-6 and TRBJ2-7, with 10 bases that match TRBD1. Losses at the gene ends were 0 bases for V and 4 bases for J; bases not matched to a gene: 4. CDR3 size: 15 residues. The germline CDR1 and CDR2 sequences are SGHDT and YYEEEE. DNA of the CDR3: TGTGCCAGCAGCTTGGAAGGGACAGGGGTATACGAGCAGTACTTC. It encodes CASSLEGTGVYEQYF.

The chain's CDR3 is CASSLQGWTDTQYF. CDR3 coding DNA: TGTGCCAGCAGTTTACAGGGTTGGACAGATACGCAGTATTTT. This chain joins TRBV27 and TRBJ2-3, with D maybe TRBD1 (5 bases). The CDR3 runs to 14 residues. V was shortened by 2 bases and J by 3 bases, with 9 bases between the two germline ends. Germline CDR1 reads MNHEY; CDR2 reads SMNVEV (reference sequence).

The chain uses TRBV10-2 and TRBJ2-1; 7 bases are shared with TRBD2. Germline-derived CDR1 and CDR2 are WSHSY and SAAADI. This CDR3 has 16 amino acids. Trimming cost V 0 bases and J 2 bases; bases outside gene matches: 4. The CDR3 loop is CASSESSSGAYNEQFF. In nucleotides, the CDR3 is TGCGCCAGCAGTGAGTCTTCGAGCGGGGCCTACAATGAGCAGTTCTTC.

This chain connects TRBV7-2 to TRBJ1-3; D is unresolved. Germline V gene lookup returns CDR1 SGHTA and CDR2 FQGNSA. Trimming stripped 6 bases from V and 0 bases from J, with 6 bases between. The CDR3 extends over 13 amino acids. The CDR3 DNA is TGTGCCAGCAGGACTGACTCTGGAAACACCATATATTTT. It encodes CASRTDSGNTIYF.

The rearrangement uses TRBV11-2 and TRBJ2-2, with 7 bases lining up with TRBD1. This CDR3 is built from 14 residues. V lost 3 bases, J lost 5 bases, and 3 bases stayed unmatched. CDR1 SGHAT and CDR2 FQNNGV come from the germline V gene. CDR3 in amino acids: CASSFTGVTGELFF. The CDR3 DNA reads TGTGCCAGCAGCTTTACAGGGGTTACCGGGGAGCTGTTTTTT.

J is TRBJ1-4 and V is TRBV4-3, with D possibly matching TRBD1 (5 bases). Germline CDR1 reads LGHNA; CDR2 reads YSLEER. V lost 0 bases to trimming and J lost 4 bases, with 9 bases between them. The CDR3 runs 15 residues. The CDR3 DNA reads as TGCGCCAGCAGCCAAGATCCCCAGGGTAATGAAAAACTGTTTTTT. Translating it yields CASSQDPQGNEKLFF.

The gene calls are TRBV7-8 and TRBJ2-5; D possibly corresponds to TRBD1 (6 bases). The J call may be incorrect, as the DNA end agrees better with TRBJ2-7. The CDR3 has 14 amino acids. CDR1 and CDR2 (germline): SGHVS, FQNEAQ. The CDR3: CASSFRDTSYEQYF. The CDR3 DNA reads TGTGCCAGCAGCTTCCGGGACACATCCTACGAGCAGTACTTC.

In its sample, this clone was seen once. The V call is TRBV13, the J call TRBJ2-5; D is ambiguous. The closer fit of TRBJ2-7 to the DNA end suggests the J call may be wrong. Germline CDR1 reads PRHDT; CDR2 reads FYEKMQ (reference sequence). The CDR3 loop spans 11 amino acids. CDR3 in DNA: TGTGCCAGCAGCTTCGACTACGAGCAGTACTTC. Protein sequence: CASSFDYEQYF.

The sample holds one count of this clone. The CDR3 region has the DNA TGTGCCAGTAGTATAGATTATTGGACAGGGCCCACCGGGGAGCTGTTTTTT. Its protein is CASSIDYWTGPTGELFF. This chain uses TRBV19 with TRBJ2-2; TRBD1 aligns across 8 bases. The germline V gene has CDR1 LNHDA and CDR2 SQIVND (reference sequence). The junction had 7 bases not matched to a gene; V was cut back by 0 bases and J by 4 bases. The CDR3 length is 17 residues.